Listed here are 17 T cell receptor beta chains from one sample, sequenced in a study of shared clonotypes between healthy human individuals (dated by TCRdb to the early 2020s). The library was prepared using the immunoSEQ multiplex PCR assay. The source is immuneACCESS, and TCRdb retained only in-frame sequences with V and J called. Part of the clones is not carried over; for the studies checked, unresolved V genes explain less than half of this, and the remainder is unexplained. For this sample the table gives roughly 170,000 clones, of which roughly 70% were detected only once. The top ten constitute about 9.4% of the sample. The sample taken for sequencing was memory CD4+ T cells sorted from blood. In the paper's terms, the cell subset or site label means: CD45RA-negative fraction. The origin of the receptors is a young man in good health.

The J gene is TRBJ1-1, the V gene TRBV9; D gene uncertain. CDR3 length: 13 amino acids. CDR1 SGDLS and CDR2 YYNGEE come from the germline V gene. Trimming removed 4 bases at V and 1 base at J, with 8 bases between. CDR3 sequence: CASSSRRNTEAFF. CDR3 nucleotides: TGTGCCAGCAGCTCTCGCAGGAACACTGAAGCTTTCTTT.

This clone appeared a few times. V gene TRBV10-2 combines with J gene TRBJ2-3; D is unresolved. V lost 6 bases, J lost 2 bases, and 12 bases lay in between. CDR3 length equals 14 residues. From germline, CDR1 is WSHSY and CDR2 SAAADI. The CDR3 bases are TGCGCCAGCAGACTCCCCCAGGCCACAGATACGCAGTATTTT. It is translated as CASRLPQATDTQYF.

The chain uses TRBV11-3 and TRBJ2-5, with 11 bases aligning to TRBD2. CDR3 length equals 17 residues. V shed 1 base and J 7 bases; nucleotides not matched to a gene: 11. Germline values: CDR1 SGHNT, CDR2 YENEEA. This chain's CDR3 is CASSLVGTSGSSGTQYF. The CDR3 DNA reads as TGTGCCAGCAGCTTAGTCGGGACTAGCGGTAGCTCGGGGACCCAGTACTTC.

This clone came up once. The chain has TRBV13 and TRBJ2-3; no firm D call. Germline V CDR1 and CDR2: PRHDT, FYEKMQ (reference sequence). V lost 8 bases and J 2 bases, leaving 11 bases between the germline ends. The CDR3 runs to 13 residues. CDR3 in DNA: TGTGCCAGCGGACGTAAGATCACAGATACGCAGTATTTT. Translated: CASGRKITDTQYF.

The chain couples TRBV27 to TRBJ2-2; weak D call: TRBD2 (5 bases). From germline, CDR1 is MNHEY and CDR2 SMNVEV (reference sequence). V was clipped by 0 bases and J by 3 bases, with 5 bases between them. The CDR3 spans 14 residues. The CDR3 bases are TGTGCCAGCAGTTTATCCGGGGACACCGGGGAGCTGTTTTTT. This gives the protein CASSLSGDTGELFF.

This rearrangement joins TRBV6-1 to TRBJ1-1; TRBD1 matches at 8 bases. Germline V lookup: CDR1 MNHNS, CDR2 SASEGT. This CDR3 has 14 amino acids. The V gene end was trimmed by 7 bases and the J gene end by 1 base; junction bases not matched to a gene: 5. CDR3 bases: TGTGCCAGCACCCCAGGGGGCAGGAACACTGAAGCTTTCTTT. This encodes CASTPGGRNTEAFF.

The rearrangement links TRBV18 to TRBJ2-1; TRBD2 agrees at 8 bases. This CDR3 is built from 15 residues. Germline V gene data show CDR1 as KGHSH and CDR2 as LQKENI. Trimming took 6 bases from V and 9 from J; bases not matched to a gene: 13. The CDR3 DNA is TGTGCCAGCTCGCCTAGCGGGCCCGGGGGCGGTGAGCAGTTCTTC. Amino acid sequence: CASSPSGPGGGEQFF.

This chain uses TRBV5-1 with TRBJ2-2; 14 bases line up with TRBD2. The length of the CDR3 is 21 residues. The V and J ends lost 3 bases and 5 bases, in that order; junction bases with no gene match: 18. The germline V gene encodes CDR1 SGHRS and CDR2 YFSETQ. The CDR3: CASSSPVRRLAGGPGTGELFF. The CDR3 coding sequence is TGCGCCAGCAGCTCCCCGGTGAGGAGACTAGCGGGAGGGCCGGGAACCGGGGAGCTGTTTTTT.

Turning to this clone: At one boundary the junction diverges from the germline segment, which might be a read error. The chain has TRBV2 and TRBJ1-4, with 7 nucleotides matching TRBD1. CDR1 is SNHLY, CDR2 FYNNEI, per germline. CDR3 length equals 15 residues. CDR3 in DNA: TGTGCCAGCAGCGAAGCAAACAGGGGACCCGAAAAACTGTTTTTT. Amino acids: CASSEANRGPEKLFF.

This clone has just a few counts. The V and J genes are TRBV7-2 and TRBJ2-1, with D unclear. This CDR3 contains 13 residues. CDR1 and CDR2 from the germline V gene are SGHTA and FQGNSA. Deletions cut 7 bases from V and 2 bases from J, with 9 bases between. CDR3 protein: CASNGGPYNEQFF. CDR3 DNA sequence: TGTGCCAGCAACGGCGGCCCCTACAATGAGCAGTTCTTC.

This clone was found many times. The chain is built from TRBV5-1 and TRBJ1-1; maybe TRBD1 (5 bases). Germline CDR1 reads SGHRS; CDR2 reads YFSETQ. The length of the CDR3 is 13 residues. V lost 1 base to trimming and J lost 6 bases, with 10 bases between them. The CDR3 DNA is TGCGCCAGCAGCTTGAGGGGAGTGCCTGAAGCTTTCTTT. Translation gives CASSLRGVPEAFF. Filled out from reference TRBV5-1 and TRBJ1-1, the complete variable domain reads KAGVTQTPRYLIKTRGQQVTLSCSPISGHRSVSWYQQTPGQGLQFLFEYFSETQRNKGNFPGRFSGRQFSNSRSEMNVSTLELGDSALYLCASSLRGVPEAFFGQGTRLTVV.

The gene calls are TRBV2 and TRBJ2-5, with D tentatively TRBD1 or TRBD2 (5 bases each). CDR1 and CDR2 (germline): SNHLY, FYNNEI. The V and J ends lost 6 bases and 3 bases respectively, with 14 bases between them. This CDR3 region has 14 residues. CDR3 in amino acids: CASSLGRVKETQYF. CDR3 coding DNA: TGTGCCAGCAGCCTGGGACGGGTAAAAGAGACCCAGTACTTC.

CDR3 sequence reads: CASSSWGEGTGELFF. The DNA of the CDR3 is TGTGCCAGCAGTTCGTGGGGGGAGGGCACCGGGGAGCTGTTTTTT. This sequence joins TRBV6-6 and TRBJ2-2, with 7 positions matching TRBD2. The CDR3 extends over 15 amino acids. Trimming cost V 4 bases and J 4 bases; bases outside gene matches: 6. Germline values: CDR1 MNHNY, CDR2 SVGAGI (reference sequence).

CDR3 protein: CASSFRAQNTGELFF. The CDR3 DNA follows: TGTGCCAGCAGCTTCCGGGCCCAGAACACCGGGGAGCTGTTTTTT. The chain links TRBV11-2 to TRBJ2-2; no reliable D call. This CDR3 contains 15 residues. Trimming took off 3 bases at V and 1 base at J, with 9 bases between the two ends. Germline V gene sequence: CDR1 SGHAT, CDR2 FQNNGV. Filled out from reference TRBV11-2 and TRBJ2-2, the complete variable domain reads EAGVAQSPRYKIIEKRQSVAFWCNPISGHATLYWYQQILGQGPKLLIQFQNNGVVDDSQLPKDRFSAERLKGVDSTLKIQPAKLEDSAVYLCASSFRAQNTGELFFGEGSRLTVL.

V is TRBV5-1 and J is TRBJ2-5, with D perhaps assigned TRBD1 or TRBD2 (6 bases each). There are 17 residues in the CDR3. CDR1 is SGHRS, CDR2 YFSETQ, per germline. The V end was cut by 2 bases, the J end by 1 base, with 18 bases between. The CDR3, as DNA: TGCGCCAGCAGCTTAGAGGGCGGGACACCCTCCCAAGAGACCCAGTACTTC. Protein product: CASSLEGGTPSQETQYF.

CDR3: CASSFLSAGRINYGYTF. The DNA for the CDR3 is TGTGCCAGCAGCTTTTTGAGTGCGGGACGGATAAACTATGGCTACACCTTC. The chain is built from TRBV7-1 and TRBJ1-2; D may be TRBD1 (5 bases). TRBV7-1 is flagged as an ORF with uncertain function. CDR3 length: 17 amino acids. Trimming stripped 4 bases from V and 2 bases from J, with 20 bases between.

This clone has a single count. The chain has TRBV5-8 and TRBJ1-5; no firm D call. V was pared by 4 bases and J by 2 bases, with 10 bases between. The V gene's germline CDR1 is SGHTS and CDR2 YDEGEE. There are 14 residues in the CDR3. The CDR3 DNA follows: TGTGCCAGCAGCCCCGCGGTCGGCAATCAGCCCCAGCATTTT. This translates into CASSPAVGNQPQHF.